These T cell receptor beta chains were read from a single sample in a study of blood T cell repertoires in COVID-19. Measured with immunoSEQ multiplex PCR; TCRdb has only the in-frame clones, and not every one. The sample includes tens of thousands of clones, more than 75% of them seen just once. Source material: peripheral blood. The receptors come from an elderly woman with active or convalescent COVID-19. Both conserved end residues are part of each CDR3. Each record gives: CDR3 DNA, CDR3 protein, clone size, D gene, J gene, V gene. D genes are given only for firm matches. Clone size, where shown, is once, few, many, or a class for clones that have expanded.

TGTGCCAGTATCGGGGCGGGGGGGCGGAATGAGCAGTTCTTC CASIGAGGRNEQFF . TRBD2 TRBJ2-1 TRBV19
TGCGCCAGCAGCCAAGGAAGTCGGGGGGACACAGATACGCAGTATTTT CASSQGSRGDTDTQYF few TRBD2 TRBJ2-3 TRBV4-3
TGTGCCAGCAGCCGGGACAGTAACACCGGGGAGCTGTTTTTT CASSRDSNTGELFF . TRBD1 TRBJ2-2 TRBV7-8
TGCGCCAGCAGCACCTTCAGGGGCTCCTACGAGCAGTACTTC CASSTFRGSYEQYF . . TRBJ2-7 TRBV5-1
TGTGCCAGCAGCCCCAGGGTGGAGGGAGGCAATCAGCCCCAGCATTTT CASSPRVEGGNQPQHF few . TRBJ1-5 TRBV7-2
TGTGCCAGCGGGGATTCCATAGGGTGGGGCGGGACCCAGTACTTC CASGDSIGWGGTQYF . . TRBJ2-5 TRBV28
TGTGCCAGCAACCTGGGGGGAGGGAGCTACGAGCAGTACTTC CASNLGGGSYEQYF . TRBD2 TRBJ2-7 TRBV7-2
TGTGCCAGCAGTAACTTACAGGGGTGGCAGCCCCAGCATTTT CASSNLQGWQPQHF . TRBD1 TRBJ1-5 TRBV6-2/TRBV6-3
TGTGCCAGCAGTTCCTACCGACAGGGCTACGAGCAGTACTTC CASSSYRQGYEQYF few TRBD1 TRBJ2-7 TRBV27
TGTGCCAGCAGCGTAGACCCCGGTCTCGGGTTGAACACTGAAGCTTTCTTT CASSVDPGLGLNTEAFF once . TRBJ1-1 TRBV9
TGTGCCAGCAGTACGTGGGGAGAGGGTGAGCAGTTCTTC CASSTWGEGEQFF few . TRBJ2-1 TRBV7-2
TGTGCCAGCAGCGTAGGCAGGGCAGGAAACAATGAGCAGTTCTTC CASSVGRAGNNEQFF . . TRBJ2-1 TRBV9
TGTGCCAGCAGACCCCTCTTCGGGACTGGAAACACCATATATTTT CASRPLFGTGNTIYF . . TRBJ1-3 TRBV11-2
TGCGCCAGCAGCTTGGGTGGGGGCCTCGATGAAAAACTGTTTTTT CASSLGGGLDEKLFF . . TRBJ1-4 TRBV5-1
TGTGCCAGCAGTTACTCGGGGGGAGTCCTGACTTTC CASSYSGGVLTF once . TRBJ2-6 TRBV6-2/TRBV6-3
TGTGCCACCAGCAGAGGGGGGGAGACTTACACCGGGGAGCTGTTTTTT CATSRGGETYTGELFF . . TRBJ2-2 TRBV15
TGTGCCAGCAGTAGCGGGGGGCTAAGCACAGATACGCAGTATTTT CASSSGGLSTDTQYF . TRBD2 TRBJ2-3 TRBV7-2
TGTGCCATCGGTGGAGGGAGCCAAGAGACCCAGTACTTC CAIGGGSQETQYF . . TRBJ2-5 TRBV10-3
TGTGCCAGCAGCTATAGTGGACGGGGCACTGAAGCTTTCTTT CASSYSGRGTEAFF . . TRBJ1-1 TRBV28
TGTGCCAGCAGCTCCCGGGACAGGGCTATCCAAGAGACCCAGTACTTC CASSSRDRAIQETQYF few TRBD1 TRBJ2-5 TRBV7-9
TGTGCCAGCAACTTGGTTACAGGGGGCGTATATTATGGCTACACCTTC CASNLVTGGVYYGYTF . TRBD1 TRBJ1-2 TRBV5-6
TGTGCCAGCAGCGGAAAGGACAGAGCTAACTATGGCTACACCTTC CASSGKDRANYGYTF . . TRBJ1-2 TRBV9
TGTGCCAGCAGTGCAGGGCTCTGGGAGCAGTACTTC CASSAGLWEQYF once . TRBJ2-7 TRBV6-2/TRBV6-3
TGTGCCAGCAGTTTACCAACAGGAATAGAGGTGGATCAGCCCCAGCATTTT CASSLPTGIEVDQPQHF . . TRBJ1-5 TRBV28
TGCGCCAGCAGCTTGTCAGGATTTGCAACTAATGAAAAACTGTTTTTT CASSLSGFATNEKLFF few . TRBJ1-4 TRBV5-1
TGTGCCAGCAGTGGGACTAGCGGGGGGTCAATTTACCAAGAGACCCAGTACTTC CASSGTSGGSIYQETQYF . TRBD2 TRBJ2-5 TRBV3-1/TRBV3-2
TGCGCCAGCAGTGAGACAGGGGGCAGAAGCGGGGAGCTGTTTTTT CASSETGGRSGELFF few TRBD1 TRBJ2-2 TRBV10-1
TGTGCCAGCAGTCTCGCGGGGACAGGACTTAGGTCTGGGGCCAACGTCCTGACTTTC CASSLAGTGLRSGANVLTF . TRBD1 TRBJ2-6 TRBV2
TGTGCCAGTGGAAACAGGGGGTTAAACACTGAAGCTTTCTTT CASGNRGLNTEAFF once TRBD1 TRBJ1-1 TRBV19
TGCGCCAGCAGCTTGGACGTCGGGGGGCTGAGTGAAGCTTTCTTT CASSLDVGGLSEAFF . . TRBJ1-1 TRBV5-1
TGTGCCAGCAGTCCGGGGTACTCCTACGAGCAGTACTTC CASSPGYSYEQYF . . TRBJ2-7 TRBV7-2
TGTGCCAGCAGCTTAGCTGCGGCTACGGAGCAGTTCTTC CASSLAAATEQFF . . TRBJ2-1 TRBV7-3
TGTGCTAGCAGCTTAGCGCTCGTTGGAGGGTTGGAGACCCAGTACTTC CASSLALVGGLETQYF . . TRBJ2-5 TRBV7-7
TGTGCCAGCAGACCGGACAGGGCTCAGCCCCAGCATTTT CASRPDRAQPQHF . TRBD1 TRBJ1-5 TRBV6-5
TGTGCCAGTAGTGCCCGGACAGGGACCGAAGGTTCACCCCTCCACTTT CASSARTGTEGSPLHF . TRBD1 TRBJ1-6 TRBV19
TGCGCCAGCGGCGACAGGAGTAGCAATCAGCCCCAGCATTTT CASGDRSSNQPQHF . . TRBJ1-5 TRBV10-1
TGTGCCAGCAGCCCCGTCGGACTGCAGGGAGGAGAGACCCAGTACTTC CASSPVGLQGGETQYF few . TRBJ2-5 TRBV7-6
TGTGCTAGTGCTCTGGGGACAGCTAACTATGGCTACACCTTC CASALGTANYGYTF . TRBD1 TRBJ1-2 TRBV12-5
TGTGCCAGCCGACAAGTTCCCACCGGGGAGCTGTTTTTT CASRQVPTGELFF once . TRBJ2-2 TRBV11-1
TGTGCCATCAGTATCGGACACCACCAAGAGACCCAGTACTTC CAISIGHHQETQYF . . TRBJ2-5 TRBV10-3
TGTGCCAGCAGGATTAGCGGATTCACAGATACGCAGTATTTT CASRISGFTDTQYF . . TRBJ2-3 TRBV2
TGCGCCAGCAGCGGAGCGGGCGGGGACACCGGGGAGCTGTTTTTT CASSGAGGDTGELFF . . TRBJ2-2 TRBV5-1
TGCGCCAGCAGCTTGGCGATAGAGGGGGACGGCTACACCTTC CASSLAIEGDGYTF few . TRBJ1-2 TRBV5-1
TGTGCCAGCAGCTCGGGCGGGTCCCGGGAGACCCAGTACTTC CASSSGGSRETQYF . . TRBJ2-5 TRBV7-9
TGTGCCAGCAGTGAAATGGGGGGGAATAGCAATCAGCCCCAGCATTTT CASSEMGGNSNQPQHF . . TRBJ1-5 TRBV2
TGTGCCAGCAGTTACTCGGCTGGGGGGGCGGGCGAAAAACTGTTTTTT CASSYSAGGAGEKLFF . . TRBJ1-4 TRBV6-5
TGTGCCAGCAGTTACGGCGGCGGCGTCACTGAAGCTTTCTTT CASSYGGGVTEAFF . . TRBJ1-1 TRBV6-5
TGTGCCATCAGCACAGGGTACTACGAGCAGTACTTC CAISTGYYEQYF . . TRBJ2-7 TRBV10-3
TGTGCCATCAGTGAGAAACTACAGGGGATGGGACAGCCCCAGCATTTT CAISEKLQGMGQPQHF few TRBD1 TRBJ1-5 TRBV10-3
TGTGCCAGCAGCGAACAGGGGGTGACGCCCCAGCATTTT CASSEQGVTPQHF . TRBD1 TRBJ1-5 TRBV6-2/TRBV6-3
TGTGCCTGGAGTACGGGGTACGGCTATGGCTACACCTTC CAWSTGYGYGYTF . . TRBJ1-2 TRBV30
TGTGCCAGCAGCTTAGCTGGACTAGCGGGGGAGTACGAGCAGTACTTC CASSLAGLAGEYEQYF . TRBD2 TRBJ2-7 TRBV7-6
TGTGCCACCAGTGATTTGCAAGGGGGCGAGACCCAGTACTTC CATSDLQGGETQYF . TRBD1 TRBJ2-5 TRBV24-1
TGTGCCAGTGCGGGACTTCTTGCGGGTGGGGATACGCAGTATTTT CASAGLLAGGDTQYF . . TRBJ2-3 TRBV9
TGTGCCACCAGTGAATGGCAAAACTTC CATSEWQNF . . TRBJ2-7 TRBV24-1
TGCGCCAGCAGCCAAGATAGGGCTAGCGGGGACTACAATGAGCAGTTCTTC CASSQDRASGDYNEQFF few TRBD2 TRBJ2-1 TRBV4-1
TGTGCCTGGAGAGGGGGCTGGAACACTGAAGCTTTCTTT CAWRGGWNTEAFF . TRBD1 TRBJ1-1 TRBV30
TGTGCCAGCAGCCCAACGACTAGCGGGGGGGCAGATACGCAGTATTTT CASSPTTSGGADTQYF . TRBD2 TRBJ2-3 TRBV7-6